This is a list of T cell receptor beta chains from one sample in a study of tumor and adjacent non-tumor tissue in lung cancer. Via MiXCR, TCRdb re-called the multiplex PCR reads, giving one row per CDR3 protein. The data contain under 75,000 distinct CDR3 sequences, around 70% of them singletons. The material sequenced was distant non-tumor lung tissue. The receptor source for this set is a woman between 45 and 60 years old with non-small cell lung cancer. Each CDR3 is given with its conserved first and last residue. The D gene is left open where the match is weak. Size values are once, few and many counts, or a class for expanded clones, and some rows have none.

size	V	D	J	CDR3	DNA
-	TRBV11-2	-	TRBJ1-4	CASCERGEKLFF	TGTGCTAGCTGCGAGAGGGGTGAAAAACTGTTTTTT
-	TRBV20-1	-	TRBJ2-7	CAASPGGQREYEQYF	TGCGCTGCTTCACCGGGGGGACAGAGAGAATACGAGCAGTACTTC
-	TRBV11-2	-	TRBJ2-5	CASSLNTVGRETQYF	TGTGCCAGCAGCTTAAACACAGTGGGCCGGGAGACGCAGTACTTC
medium-sized	TRBV29-1	-	TRBJ2-3	CSVEWEDDAQYF	TGCAGCGTTGAATGGGAAGACGATGCGCAGTATTTT
once	TRBV30	TRBD1	TRBJ1-2	CAWSPFGTGMRGYTF	TGTGCCTGGAGTCCATTCGGGACAGGGATGAGAGGCTACACCTTC
few	TRBV3-1	-	TRBJ2-7	CASSQEVSSYEQYF	TGTGCCAGCAGCCAAGAAGTCAGCTCCTACGAGCAGTACTTC
-	TRBV6-5	-	TRBJ2-1	CASSLERASYNKQSF	TGTGCCAGCAGCCTAGAGCGGGCCTCCTACAATAAGCAATCCTTC
-	TRBV5-5	TRBD1	TRBJ2-3	CASSPRTGANLFTDTQFF	TGTGCCAGCAGCCCTCGGACAGGAGCCAATCTGTTCACAGATACGCAGTTTTTT
many	TRBV5-5	-	TRBJ2-2	CASSLPRGVAGELFF	TGTGCCAGCAGCTTGCCCCGAGGGGTCGCCGGGGAGCTGTTTTTT
many	TRBV4-3	TRBD1	TRBJ1-6	CASSQGDRGSPLHF	TGCGCCAGCAGCCAAGGGGACAGGGGTTCACCCCTCCACTTT
many	TRBV6-2/TRBV6-3	-	TRBJ1-5	CASRGRLRESAQHF	TGTGCCAGCCGAGGACGGCTGAGGGAATCAGCACAGCATTTT
-	TRBV6-1	-	TRBJ2-1	CAYRAGEIGDEQFF	TGTGCCTACAGGGCGGGGGAAATCGGCGATGAGCAGTTCTTC
-	TRBV4-1	-	TRBJ2-6	CASSQIRGSGANVLTF	TGCGCCAGCAGCCAGATTAGGGGCTCTGGGGCCAACGTCCTGACTTTC
many	TRBV10-3	TRBD2	TRBJ2-1	CAISKRTGTSDYNEQFF	TGTGCCATCAGCAAACGGACCGGGACTAGTGACTACAATGAGCAGTTCTTC
-	TRBV7-9	-	TRBJ2-5	CASSLVSALQETQYF	TGTGCCAGCAGCTTAGTGTCCGCACTCCAAGAGACCCAGTACTTC
-	TRBV5-5	TRBD2	TRBJ2-7	CDSRAELADEQYF	TGTGACAGCAGGGCAGAACTAGCGGACGAGCAGTACTTC
many	TRBV12-3/TRBV12-4	-	TRBJ2-5	CASSLMSGAAQETQYF	TGTGCCAGCAGTTTAATGTCAGGGGCCGCGCAAGAGACCCAGTACTTC
once	TRBV5-6	TRBD1	TRBJ1-2	CASSWDRGSSLYTF	TGTGCCAGCAGCTGGGACAGGGGGTCGTCGCTCTATACATTC
-	TRBV4-1	TRBD1	TRBJ1-1	CTSSQDLYRGNTKAFF	TGCACCAGCAGCCAGGATCTCTACAGGGGGAACACTAAAGCTTTCTTT
many	TRBV12-3/TRBV12-4	-	TRBJ1-5	CASSFAPASNQPQHF	TGTGCCAGCAGTTTTGCTCCGGCGAGCAATCAGCCCCAGCATTTT
-	TRBV11-3	TRBD1	TRBJ2-3	CAGSLDRLADTLYF	TGTGCCGGCAGCTTGGACAGGCTGGCAGATACGCTGTATTTT
-	TRBV11-2	-	TRBJ2-7	CTNSLTLWNDEQYF	TGTACCAACAGCTTGACCCTTTGGAACGACGAGCAGTACTTC
many	TRBV20-1	TRBD2	TRBJ2-1	CSARGPGRDNEQFF	TGCAGTGCTAGAGGGCCAGGGAGGGACAATGAGCAGTTCTTC
-	TRBV12-3/TRBV12-4	-	TRBJ2-1	CASRIAGTSEQFF	TGTGCCAGCAGAATCGCCGGGACTTCTGAGCAGTTCTTC
-	TRBV29-1	TRBD2	TRBJ2-7	CSLVLAGVFDEQYF	TGCAGCCTTGTTCTAGCGGGAGTTTTCGACGAACAGTACTTC
-	TRBV24-1	TRBD2	TRBJ2-2	CATSDLANRLAGEVTGELFF	TGTGCCACAAGTGATCTCGCCAACCGACTAGCGGGAGAGGTCACTGGGGAGCTGTTTTTT
-	TRBV6-5	TRBD2	TRBJ2-3	CTSGVGDMQYF	TGTACCAGCGGGGTTGGGGATATGCAGTATTTT
few	TRBV6-2/TRBV6-3	-	TRBJ2-5	CASSVTGLQETQYF	TGTGCCAGCAGTGTAACAGGGTTGCAAGAGACCCAGTACTTC
-	TRBV7-3	-	TRBJ2-7	CASSFIGAALPEQYF	TGTGCCAGCAGCTTTATCGGGGCAGCCCTCCCCGAGCAGTACTTC
-	TRBV28	-	TRBJ2-7	CAEARSSYEQYF	TGTGCAGAGGCCCGTAGCTCCTACGAGCAGTACTTC
many	TRBV29-1	TRBD2	TRBJ2-1	CSVAAGGSYNEQFF	TGCAGCGTTGCTGCGGGGGGCTCCTACAATGAGCAGTTCTTC
many	TRBV20-1	-	TRBJ1-1	CSAFRDGELNTEAFF	TGCAGTGCTTTCCGGGACGGTGAATTGAACACTGAAGCTTTCTTT
-	TRBV20-1	-	TRBJ2-1	CSGSGIIINEQFF	TGCAGTGGTAGTGGGATAATAATCAATGAGCAGTTCTTC